These 22 T cell receptor beta chains share one sample of origin, sequenced in a study of cytomegalovirus exposure and HLA in healthy donors. PCR primers comprised 60 Vbeta and 13 Jbeta primers. Clones were read by immunoSEQ multiplex PCR, and TCRdb kept only the in-frame ones, dropping some. Among approximately 190,000 clones, 70% to 85% were seen once, and the ten largest hold roughly 0.097%. The source material was PBMCs. The receptors come from a boy between 2 and 10 years old in good health and CMV-seronegative.

A single count supports this clone. J is TRBJ2-3 and V is TRBV7-3; 7 bases are shared with TRBD2. With V trimmed by 6 bases and J by 5 bases, 8 bases remained unmatched. The CDR3 length is 14 residues. In germline, CDR1 is SGHTA, CDR2 FQGTGA. CDR3 amino acids: CASSRSGVEDTQYF. CDR3 nucleotide sequence: TGTGCCAGCAGTCGGAGCGGGGTGGAAGATACGCAGTATTTT. The full variable domain, in which reference TRBV7-3 and TRBJ2-3 provide the parts outside the CDR3, is GAGVSQTPSNKVTEKGKYVELRCDPISGHTALYWYRQSLGQGPEFLIYFQGTGAADDSGLPNDRFFAVRPEGSVSTLKIQRTERGDSAVYLCASSRSGVEDTQYFGPGTRLTVL.

The V gene is TRBV7-3, the J gene TRBJ2-3, with 7 bases matching TRBD1. Unmatched junction bases numbered 5, after V lost 5 bases and J lost 6 bases. The germline CDR1 and CDR2 sequences are SGHTA and FQGTGA. The CDR3 has 13 residues. The CDR3 loop reads CASSPPGQDTQYF. CDR3 nucleotide sequence: TGTGCCAGCAGCCCGCCGGGACAGGATACGCAGTATTTT.

The chain is built from TRBV18 and TRBJ2-1; 7 positions agree with TRBD2. Germline values: CDR1 KGHSH, CDR2 LQKENI. J was trimmed by 5 bases and V by 1 base; bases with no gene match: 5. This CDR3 is built from 15 residues. CDR3 amino acids: CASSPQAGINNEQFF. The CDR3 region has the DNA TGTGCCAGCTCACCACAAGCGGGGATAAACAATGAGCAGTTCTTC.

This sequence joins TRBV9 and TRBJ2-2; 7 positions agree with TRBD2. Germline CDR1 reads SGDLS; CDR2 reads YYNGEE. The CDR3 length is 16 residues. V lost 4 bases and J lost 0; bases outside the gene matches: 6. The CDR3 DNA follows: TGTGCCAGCAGCTTAGGGGACTACCCGAACACCGGGGAGCTGTTTTTT. Translation gives CASSLGDYPNTGELFF.

The V gene is TRBV19, the J gene TRBJ2-7; D is uncertain. This CDR3 region has 13 residues. Germline CDR1 LNHDA, CDR2 SQIVND (reference sequence). V lost 1 base and J 3 bases, leaving 7 bases between the germline ends. DNA of the CDR3: TGTGCCAGTAGTATAGGACACCGCTACGAGCAGTACTTC. Translation gives CASSIGHRYEQYF.

The V gene is TRBV9, the J gene TRBJ1-1; weak D call: TRBD1 (6 bases). Germline V lookup: CDR1 SGDLS, CDR2 YYNGEE. Trimming shortened V by 4 bases and J by 5 bases, and 18 bases separated the two germline ends. The CDR3 is 15 amino acids. As DNA, the CDR3 is TGTGCCAGCAGCCCCCGCGGAGGGGGGGAAACTGAAGCTTTCTTT. This translates into CASSPRGGGETEAFF.

This clone appeared a few times. The V gene is TRBV9, the J gene TRBJ1-2; weak D call: TRBD1 (6 bases). Germline values: CDR1 SGDLS, CDR2 YYNGEE. Trimming left V 4 bases short and J 8 bases short, with 21 bases between. The length of the CDR3 is 15 residues. The CDR3 sequence is CASSLMGAGRGGYTF. CDR3 nucleotide sequence: TGTGCCAGCAGCCTGATGGGGGCAGGGCGAGGCGGCTACACCTTC.

This clone was seen a handful of times. This rearrangement joins TRBV9 to TRBJ2-2; 9 nucleotides line up with TRBD2. The CDR3 spans 14 residues. Germline V gene sequence: CDR1 SGDLS, CDR2 YYNGEE. The ends lost 5 bases at V and 1 base at J; junction bases unmatched: 0. CDR3 bases: TGTGCCAGCAGAGCGGGGGGGAACACCGGGGAGCTGTTTTTT. Residues: CASRAGGNTGELFF.

This clone was observed a single time. The chain combines TRBV6-5 with TRBJ2-7; 7 bases fit TRBD1. This CDR3 contains 13 residues. CDR1 is MNHEY and CDR2 is SVGAGI in the germline V gene. Trimming cost V 0 bases and J 5 bases; bases outside gene matches: 1. The CDR3 DNA reads as TGTGCCAGCAGTTACTCGACAGGGAACGAGCAGTACTTC. This codes for CASSYSTGNEQYF.

The chain links TRBV27 to TRBJ2-5; TRBD2 agrees at 8 bases. The CDR3 runs 16 residues. V shed 2 bases, J shed 1 base, and the junction held 6 bases outside the gene matches. The germline CDR1 and CDR2 sequences are MNHEY and SMNVEV (reference sequence). CDR3 DNA sequence: TGTGCCAGCAGTTTAATAGCGGGGACGCTCCAAGAGACCCAGTACTTC. This gives the protein CASSLIAGTLQETQYF.

V gene TRBV7-2 combines with J gene TRBJ2-7; 8 bases map to TRBD1. This CDR3 is built from 17 residues. The V gene's germline CDR1 is SGHTA and CDR2 FQGNSA. With V trimmed by 1 base and J by 4 bases, 12 bases remained unmatched. The CDR3 here is CASSLEPDRGIPYEQYF. The CDR3 nucleotides read TGTGCCAGCAGCTTAGAACCCGACAGGGGCATTCCTTACGAGCAGTACTTC.

This clone was seen once. The V gene is TRBV10-3, the J gene TRBJ2-5, with 7 bases matching TRBD1. Germline V gives CDR1 ENHRY, CDR2 SYGVKD. The V and J ends lost 4 bases and 3 bases, in that order; junction bases with no gene match: 14. The CDR3 totals 17 residues. CDR3 coding DNA: TGTGCCATCAGTGCTTACGCCGGGACCCAGGGGGAAGAGACCCAGTACTTC. Residues: CAISAYAGTQGEETQYF.

The rearrangement uses TRBV6-5 and TRBJ2-7; TRBD1 aligns across 9 bases. The CDR3 runs to 14 residues. Germline CDR1 and CDR2: MNHEY and SVGAGI. The ends lost 6 bases at V and 3 bases at J; junction bases unmatched: 6. The CDR3 DNA follows: TGTGCCAGCAGCCAATTGGGACAGGGCTACGAGCAGTACTTC. It translates to CASSQLGQGYEQYF.

The J gene is TRBJ1-1, the V gene TRBV9, with TRBD1 matching over 9 bases. With 4 bases clipped from V and 6 bases from J, the junction kept 22 bases outside the gene matches. The CDR3 runs 19 residues. CDR1 SGDLS and CDR2 YYNGEE come from the germline V gene. In DNA form, the CDR3 reads TGTGCCAGCAGCCTCAACGCACAGGGGGCTTTTACGAGAGCTCCTGAAGCTTTCTTT. Translating gives CASSLNAQGAFTRAPEAFF.

The gene calls are TRBV6-6 and TRBJ2-7; D is perhaps TRBD1 (6 bases). The ends were cut back, 7 bases at V and 2 bases at J, with 12 bases in the middle. The germline V gene has CDR1 MNHNY and CDR2 SVGAGI (reference sequence). The CDR3 spans 13 residues. CDR3 amino acids: CASTTGGPYEQYF. The CDR3 bases are TGTGCCAGCACGACAGGCGGGCCCTACGAGCAGTACTTC.

This clone was detected once. The V and J genes are TRBV7-9 and TRBJ2-5, with 8 nucleotides matching TRBD2. After removal of 4 bases from V and 2 bases from J, the junction contained 12 bases not matched to a gene. Germline V lookup: CDR1 SEHNR, CDR2 FQNEAQ (reference sequence). The CDR3 runs to 17 residues. The CDR3 loop is CASSSPGGGLWQETQYF. CDR3 nucleotide sequence: TGTGCCAGCAGCTCCCCCGGGGGGGGGCTTTGGCAAGAGACCCAGTACTTC.

This clone turned up a few times. V gene TRBV5-8 combines with J gene TRBJ1-2; maybe TRBD1 (5 bases). V was trimmed by 0 bases and J by 8 bases, leaving 14 bases between them. The CDR3 has 14 amino acids. Germline lookup yields CDR1 SGHTS and CDR2 YDEGEE. CDR3: CASSLGGMTGGYTF. The CDR3 bases are TGTGCCAGCAGCTTGGGGGGCATGACCGGAGGCTACACCTTC.

In nucleotides, the CDR3 is TGTGCCAGCTCATTACAGGACAGGTGGGATCAGCCCCAGCATTTT. As protein: CASSLQDRWDQPQHF. The chain combines TRBV18 with TRBJ1-5; 7 positions match TRBD1. CDR3 length: 15 amino acids. Germline V lookup: CDR1 KGHSH, CDR2 LQKENI. V dropped 5 bases and J dropped 5; count of bases not matched to a gene: 9.

This chain connects TRBV7-8 to TRBJ2-6, with D maybe TRBD1 (6 bases). Germline CDR1 SGHVS, CDR2 FQNEAQ. The CDR3 spans 17 residues. Deletions cut 1 base from V and 0 bases from J, with 10 bases between. The CDR3 sequence: CASSLVVRGSGANVLTF. DNA for the CDR3: TGTGCCAGCAGCTTAGTGGTCAGGGGCTCTGGGGCCAACGTCCTGACTTTC.

This chain connects TRBV20-1 to TRBJ1-2; D is unclear. Trimming removed 0 bases from V and 8 bases from J, with 7 bases in between. Germline V gene data show CDR1 as DFQATT and CDR2 as SNEGSKA (reference sequence). The CDR3 covers 11 residues. In DNA, the CDR3 is TGCAGTGCTAGAGAGGCTTCCGGCTACACCTTC. It is translated as CSAREASGYTF.

The chain has TRBV6-1 and TRBJ2-7; TRBD1 might be the D (5 bases). V was cut by 0 bases and J by 3 bases, with 15 bases left in between. The V gene's germline CDR1 is MNHNS and CDR2 SASEGT. The CDR3 loop spans 16 amino acids. As DNA, the CDR3 is TGTGCCAGCAGTGAAGCCGCAGGGCAGGGCGTCTACGAGCAGTACTTC. This codes for CASSEAAGQGVYEQYF.

The gene calls are TRBV10-1 and TRBJ2-7; perhaps TRBD2 as D (7 bases). Germline CDR1 WNHNN, CDR2 SYGVQD (reference sequence). The ends were cut back, 0 bases at V and 9 bases at J, with 21 bases in the middle. The CDR3 contains 16 residues. This CDR3 is CASSESVGGLIRGQYF. In DNA form, the CDR3 reads TGCGCCAGCAGTGAGTCGGTAGGGGGACTAATACGAGGGCAGTACTTC.